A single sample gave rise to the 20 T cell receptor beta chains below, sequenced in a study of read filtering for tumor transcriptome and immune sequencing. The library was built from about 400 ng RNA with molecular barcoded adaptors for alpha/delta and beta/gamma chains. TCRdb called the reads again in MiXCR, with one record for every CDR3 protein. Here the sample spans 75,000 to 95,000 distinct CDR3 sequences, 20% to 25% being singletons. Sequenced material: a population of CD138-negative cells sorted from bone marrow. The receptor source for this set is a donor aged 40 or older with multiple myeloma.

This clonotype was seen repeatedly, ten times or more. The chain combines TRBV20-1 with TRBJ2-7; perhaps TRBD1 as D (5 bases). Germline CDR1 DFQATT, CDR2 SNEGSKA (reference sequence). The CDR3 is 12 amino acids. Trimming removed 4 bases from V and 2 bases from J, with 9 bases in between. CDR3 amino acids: CSATDSAYEQYF. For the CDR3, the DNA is TGCAGTGCTACAGACAGTGCCTACGAGCAGTACTTC.

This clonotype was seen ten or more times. CDR3 protein: CASGQGDNTEAFF. The DNA of the CDR3 is TGTGCCAGCGGACAGGGAGATAACACTGAAGCTTTCTTT. The rearrangement uses TRBV11-3 and TRBJ1-1, with 8 bases fitting TRBD1. V gave up 8 bases and J gave up 2 bases; unmatched junction bases: 4. There are 13 residues in the CDR3. Germline V gives CDR1 SGHNT, CDR2 YENEEA.

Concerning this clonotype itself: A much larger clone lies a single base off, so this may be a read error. The CDR3 loop reads CARSQFRVRQFF. DNA for the CDR3: TGTGCCCGCAGCCAGTTCAGGGTCAGGCAGTTCTTC. This sequence joins TRBV14 and TRBJ2-1; a possible D gene is TRBD1 (5 bases). The CDR3 sequence is 12 residues long. Germline CDR1 reads SGHDN; CDR2 reads FVKESK. The whole variable domain, filled in from reference TRBV14 and TRBJ2-1, reads EAGVTQFPSHSVIEKGQTVTLRCDPISGHDNLYWYRRVMGKEIKFLLHFVKESKQDESGMPNNRFLAERTGGTYSTLKVQPAELEDSGVYFCARSQFRVRQFFGPGTRLTVL.

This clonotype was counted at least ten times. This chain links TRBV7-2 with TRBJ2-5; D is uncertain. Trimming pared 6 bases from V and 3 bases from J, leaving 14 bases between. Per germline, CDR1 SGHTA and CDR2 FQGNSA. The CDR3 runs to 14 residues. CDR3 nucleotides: TGTGCCAGCAGGGACCGGGTCGGAAAAGAGACCCAGTACTTC. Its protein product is CASRDRVGKETQYF.

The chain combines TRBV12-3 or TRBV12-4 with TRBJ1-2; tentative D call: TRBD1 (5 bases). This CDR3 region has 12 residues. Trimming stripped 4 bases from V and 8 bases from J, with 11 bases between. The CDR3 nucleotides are TGTGCCAGCAGTTCCAGGGCCAGGGGCTACACCTTC. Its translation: CASSSRARGYTF.

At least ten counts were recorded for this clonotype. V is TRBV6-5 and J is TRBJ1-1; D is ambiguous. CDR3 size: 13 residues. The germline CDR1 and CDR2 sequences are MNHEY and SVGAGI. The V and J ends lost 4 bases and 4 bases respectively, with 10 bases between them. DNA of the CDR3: TGTGCCAGCAGTTTCTCCGTGGGCACTGAAGCTTTCTTT. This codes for CASSFSVGTEAFF.

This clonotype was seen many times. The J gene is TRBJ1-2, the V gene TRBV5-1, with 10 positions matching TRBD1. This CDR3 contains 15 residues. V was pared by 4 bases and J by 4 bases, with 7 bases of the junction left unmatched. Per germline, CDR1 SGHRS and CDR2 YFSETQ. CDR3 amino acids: CASSIAGTGVYGYTF. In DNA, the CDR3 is TGCGCCAGCAGCATCGCCGGGACAGGGGTCTATGGCTACACCTTC.

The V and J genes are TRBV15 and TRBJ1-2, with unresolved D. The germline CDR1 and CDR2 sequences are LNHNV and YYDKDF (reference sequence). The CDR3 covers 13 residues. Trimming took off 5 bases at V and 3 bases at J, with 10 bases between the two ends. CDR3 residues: CATSEGRDYGYTF. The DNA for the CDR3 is TGTGCCACCAGCGAGGGTCGTGACTATGGCTACACCTTC.

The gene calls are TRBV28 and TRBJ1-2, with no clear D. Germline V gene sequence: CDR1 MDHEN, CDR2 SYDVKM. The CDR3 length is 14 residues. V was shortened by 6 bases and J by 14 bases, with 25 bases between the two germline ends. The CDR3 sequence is CASSPLFGVDGGTF. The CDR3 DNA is TGTGCCAGCAGCCCTCTTTTCGGTGTGGATGGAGGGACCTTC.

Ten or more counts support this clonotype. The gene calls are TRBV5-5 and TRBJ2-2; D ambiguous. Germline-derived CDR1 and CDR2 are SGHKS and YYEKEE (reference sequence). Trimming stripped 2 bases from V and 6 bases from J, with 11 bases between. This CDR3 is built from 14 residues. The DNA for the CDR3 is TGTGCCAGCAGCTTAACGACTTCCCCCGGGGAGCTGTTTTTT. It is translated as CASSLTTSPGELFF.

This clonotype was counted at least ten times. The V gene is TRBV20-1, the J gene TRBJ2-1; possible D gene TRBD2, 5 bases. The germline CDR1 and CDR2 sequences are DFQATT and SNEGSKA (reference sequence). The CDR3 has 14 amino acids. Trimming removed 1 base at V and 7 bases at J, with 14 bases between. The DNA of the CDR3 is TGCAGTGCTAGAGTATCTAGCTATCAAAATGAGCAGTTCTTC. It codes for CSARVSSYQNEQFF.

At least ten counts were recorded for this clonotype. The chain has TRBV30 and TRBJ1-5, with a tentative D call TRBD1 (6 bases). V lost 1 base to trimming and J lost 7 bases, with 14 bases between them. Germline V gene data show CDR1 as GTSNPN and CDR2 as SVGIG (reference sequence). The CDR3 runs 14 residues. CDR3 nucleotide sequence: TGTGCCTGGAGTGCCGTCGACGGGGGCCAGCCCCAGCATTTT. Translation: CAWSAVDGGQPQHF.

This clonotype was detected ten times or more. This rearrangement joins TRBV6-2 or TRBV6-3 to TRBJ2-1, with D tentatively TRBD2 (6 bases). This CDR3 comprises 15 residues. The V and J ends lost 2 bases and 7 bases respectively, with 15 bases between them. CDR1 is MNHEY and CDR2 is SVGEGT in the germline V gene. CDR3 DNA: TGTGCCAGCAGTTACCCTACTAGCATCCAAAATGAGCAGTTCTTC. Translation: CASSYPTSIQNEQFF.

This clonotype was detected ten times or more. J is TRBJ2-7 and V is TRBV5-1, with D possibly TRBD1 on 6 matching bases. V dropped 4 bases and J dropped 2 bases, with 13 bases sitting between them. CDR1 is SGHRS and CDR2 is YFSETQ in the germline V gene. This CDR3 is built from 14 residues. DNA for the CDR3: TGCGCCAGCAGCGAGACAGGACCGGCCTACGAGCAGTACTTC. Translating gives CASSETGPAYEQYF.

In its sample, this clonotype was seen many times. The CDR3: CASSQGPSANEKLFF. CDR3 in DNA: TGCGCCAGCAGTCAGGGTCCCAGCGCGAATGAAAAACTGTTTTTT. The rearrangement links TRBV4-1 to TRBJ1-4; a possible D gene is TRBD1 (5 bases). Germline values: CDR1 MGHRA, CDR2 YSYEKL. The V and J ends lost 6 bases and 5 bases respectively, with 16 bases between them. The CDR3 loop spans 15 amino acids.

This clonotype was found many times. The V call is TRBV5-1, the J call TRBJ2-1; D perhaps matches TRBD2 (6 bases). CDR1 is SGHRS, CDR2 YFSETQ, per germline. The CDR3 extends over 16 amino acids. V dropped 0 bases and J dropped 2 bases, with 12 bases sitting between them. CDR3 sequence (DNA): TGCGCCAGCAGCTTGGGAGGGGAGGTGACCTACAATGAGCAGTTCTTC. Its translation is CASSLGGEVTYNEQFF.

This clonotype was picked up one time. The CDR3: CSARIMNTEAFF. In nucleotides, the CDR3 is TGCAGTGCTAGAATCATGAACACTGAAGCTTTCTTT. This sequence joins TRBV20-1 and TRBJ1-1; D gene ambiguous. The V gene's germline CDR1 is DFQATT and CDR2 SNEGSKA (reference sequence). V was shortened by 2 bases and J by 0 bases, with 4 bases between the two germline ends. This CDR3 spans 12 amino acids.

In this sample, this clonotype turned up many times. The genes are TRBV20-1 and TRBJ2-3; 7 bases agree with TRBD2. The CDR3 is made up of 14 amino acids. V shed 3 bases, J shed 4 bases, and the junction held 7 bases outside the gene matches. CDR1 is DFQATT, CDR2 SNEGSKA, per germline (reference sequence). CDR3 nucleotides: TGCAGTGCTAGCCGGGGGGTGGGGGCAGATACGCAGTATTTT. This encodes CSASRGVGADTQYF.

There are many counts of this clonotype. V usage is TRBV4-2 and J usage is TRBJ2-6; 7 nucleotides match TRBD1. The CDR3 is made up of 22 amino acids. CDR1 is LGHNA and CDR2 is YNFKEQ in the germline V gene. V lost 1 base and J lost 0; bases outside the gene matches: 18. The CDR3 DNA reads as TGTGCCAGCAGCCAAGTACCCCGGGACAGCCGAGGAGGCGGCTCTGGGGCCAACGTCCTGACTTTC. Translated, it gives CASSQVPRDSRGGGSGANVLTF.

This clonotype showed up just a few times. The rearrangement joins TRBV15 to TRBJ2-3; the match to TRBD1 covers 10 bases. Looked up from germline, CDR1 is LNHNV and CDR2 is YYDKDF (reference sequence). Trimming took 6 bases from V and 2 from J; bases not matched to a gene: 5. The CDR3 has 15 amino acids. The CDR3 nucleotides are TGTGCCACCAGGAGACAGGGGGCCGTCACAGATACGCAGTATTTT. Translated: CATRRQGAVTDTQYF. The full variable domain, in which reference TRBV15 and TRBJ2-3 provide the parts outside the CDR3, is DAMVIQNPRYQVTQFGKPVTLSCSQTLNHNVMYWYQQKSSQAPKLLFHYYDKDFNNEADTPDNFQSRRPNTSFCFLDIRSPGLGDTAMYLCATRRQGAVTDTQYFGPGTRLTVL.